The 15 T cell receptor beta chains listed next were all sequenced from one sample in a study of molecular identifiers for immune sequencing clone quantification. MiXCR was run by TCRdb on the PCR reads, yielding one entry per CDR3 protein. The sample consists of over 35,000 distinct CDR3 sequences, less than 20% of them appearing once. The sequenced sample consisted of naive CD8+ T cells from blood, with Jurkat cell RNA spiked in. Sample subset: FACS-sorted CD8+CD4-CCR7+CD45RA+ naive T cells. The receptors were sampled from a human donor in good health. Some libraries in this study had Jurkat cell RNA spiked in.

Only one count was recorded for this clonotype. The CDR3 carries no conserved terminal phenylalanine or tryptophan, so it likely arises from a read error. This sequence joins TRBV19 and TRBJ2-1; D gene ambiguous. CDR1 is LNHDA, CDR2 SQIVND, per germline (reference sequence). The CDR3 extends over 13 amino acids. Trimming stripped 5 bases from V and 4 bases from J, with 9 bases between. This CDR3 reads CASSVDTYNEQFL. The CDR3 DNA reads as TGTGCCAGTAGTGTGGATACGTACAATGAGCAGTTCCTC.

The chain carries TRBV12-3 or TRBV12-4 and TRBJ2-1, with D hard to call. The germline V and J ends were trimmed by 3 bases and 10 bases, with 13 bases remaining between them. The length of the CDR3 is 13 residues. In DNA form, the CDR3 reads TGTGCCAGCAGTTTCGAGAATTTGGGGGAGCAGTTCTTC. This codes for CASSFENLGEQFF.

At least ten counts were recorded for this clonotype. The CDR3 DNA follows: TGTGCCAGCAGCGATGGCCCTCCTATGTACTTC. It translates to CASSDGPPMYF. This sequence joins TRBV9 and TRBJ2-7, with no clear D. The CDR3 length is 11 residues. CDR1 and CDR2 (germline): SGDLS, YYNGEE. V lost 3 bases and J 12 bases, leaving 13 bases between the germline ends.

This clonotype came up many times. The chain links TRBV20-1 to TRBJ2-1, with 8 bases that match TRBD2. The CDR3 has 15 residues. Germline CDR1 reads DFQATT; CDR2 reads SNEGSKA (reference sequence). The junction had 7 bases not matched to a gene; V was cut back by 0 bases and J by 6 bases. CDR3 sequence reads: CSARDGTRSGNEQFF. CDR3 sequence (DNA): TGCAGTGCTAGAGATGGGACTAGATCTGGCAATGAGCAGTTCTTC.

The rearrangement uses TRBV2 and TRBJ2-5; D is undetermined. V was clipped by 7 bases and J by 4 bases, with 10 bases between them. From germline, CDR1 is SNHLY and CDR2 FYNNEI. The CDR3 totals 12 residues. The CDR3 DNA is TGTGCCAGCACCCCCCGGCGAGAGACCCAGTACTTC. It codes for CASTPRRETQYF.

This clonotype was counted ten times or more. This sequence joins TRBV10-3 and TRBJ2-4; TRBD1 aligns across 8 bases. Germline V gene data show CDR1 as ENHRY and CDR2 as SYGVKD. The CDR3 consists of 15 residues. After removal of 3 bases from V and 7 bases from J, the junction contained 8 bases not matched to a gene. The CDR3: CAISEPDRGENIQYF. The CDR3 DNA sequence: TGTGCCATCAGTGAACCAGACAGGGGCGAGAACATTCAGTACTTC.

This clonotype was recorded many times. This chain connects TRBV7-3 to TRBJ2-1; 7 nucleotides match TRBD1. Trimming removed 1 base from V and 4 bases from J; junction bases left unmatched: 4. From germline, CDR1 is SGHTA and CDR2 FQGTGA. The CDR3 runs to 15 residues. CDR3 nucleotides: TGTGCCAGCAGCTTAATGGCAGGGGGTTACAATGAGCAGTTCTTC. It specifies CASSLMAGGYNEQFF.

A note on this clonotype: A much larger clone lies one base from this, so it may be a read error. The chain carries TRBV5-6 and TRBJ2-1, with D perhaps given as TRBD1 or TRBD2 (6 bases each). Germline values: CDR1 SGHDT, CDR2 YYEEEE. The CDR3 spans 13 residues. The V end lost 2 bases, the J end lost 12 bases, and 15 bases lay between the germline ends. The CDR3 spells CASSFGGGSGQFF. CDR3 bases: TGTGCCAGCAGCTTCGGAGGGGGGTCCGGGCAGTTCTTC.

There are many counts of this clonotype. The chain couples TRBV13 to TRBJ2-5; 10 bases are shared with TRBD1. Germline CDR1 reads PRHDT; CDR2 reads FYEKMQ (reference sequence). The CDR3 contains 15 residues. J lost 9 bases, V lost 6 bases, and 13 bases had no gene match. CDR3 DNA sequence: TGTGCCAGCAGACTACGGGGGACAGGGGACATGGCCCAGTACTTC. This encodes CASRLRGTGDMAQYF.

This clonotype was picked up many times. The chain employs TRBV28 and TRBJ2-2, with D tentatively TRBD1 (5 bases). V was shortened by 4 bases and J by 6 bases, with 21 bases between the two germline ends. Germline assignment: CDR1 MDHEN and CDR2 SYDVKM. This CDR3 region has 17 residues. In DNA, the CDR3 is TGTGCCAGCAGTTCCTTAGACAGTTTGGTTGGGTCCGGGGAGCTGTTTTTT. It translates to CASSSLDSLVGSGELFF.

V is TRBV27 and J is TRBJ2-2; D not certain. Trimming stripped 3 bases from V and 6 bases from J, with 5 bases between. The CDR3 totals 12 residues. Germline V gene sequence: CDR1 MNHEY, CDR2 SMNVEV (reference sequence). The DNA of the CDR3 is TGTGCCAGCAGTTTTTACGCCGGGGAGCTGTTTTTT. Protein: CASSFYAGELFF.

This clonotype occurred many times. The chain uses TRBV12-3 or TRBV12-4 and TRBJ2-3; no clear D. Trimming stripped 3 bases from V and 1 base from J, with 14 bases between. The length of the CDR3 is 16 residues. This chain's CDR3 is CASSFDAFWGTDTQYF. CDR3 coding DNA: TGTGCCAGCAGTTTCGACGCCTTTTGGGGCACAGATACGCAGTATTTT.

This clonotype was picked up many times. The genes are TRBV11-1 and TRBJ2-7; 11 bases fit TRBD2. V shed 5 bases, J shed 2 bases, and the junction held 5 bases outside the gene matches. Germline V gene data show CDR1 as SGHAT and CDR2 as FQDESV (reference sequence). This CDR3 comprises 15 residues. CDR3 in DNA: TGTGCCAGCAGCCGCCTAGCGGGAGGAGCCTACGAGCAGTACTTC. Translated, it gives CASSRLAGGAYEQYF.

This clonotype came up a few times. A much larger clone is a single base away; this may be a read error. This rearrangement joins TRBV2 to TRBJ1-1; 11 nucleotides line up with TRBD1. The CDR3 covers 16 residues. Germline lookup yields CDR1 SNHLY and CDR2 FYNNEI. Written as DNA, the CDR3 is TGTGTCAGCATCGAGGTGGACAGGGGGCTTCAGACTGAAGCTTTCTTT. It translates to CVSIEVDRGLQTEAFF. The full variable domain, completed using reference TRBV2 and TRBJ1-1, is EPEVTQTPSHQVTQMGQEVILRCVPISNHLYFYWYRQILGQKVEFLVSFYNNEISEKSEIFDDQFSVERPDGSNFTLKIRSTKLEDSAMYFCVSIEVDRGLQTEAFFGQGTRLTVV.

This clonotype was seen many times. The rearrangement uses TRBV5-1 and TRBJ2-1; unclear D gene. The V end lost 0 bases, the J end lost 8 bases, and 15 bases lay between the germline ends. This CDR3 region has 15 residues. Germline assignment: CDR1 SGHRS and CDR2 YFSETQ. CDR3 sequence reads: CASSLERAGYDEQFF. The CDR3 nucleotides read TGCGCCAGCAGCTTGGAAAGGGCCGGGTACGATGAGCAGTTCTTC.